The clone carrying this T cell receptor (beta chain) occurred once. The data derive from a study of T cell responses to AZD1222 COVID-19 vaccine. Some clones are missing from TCRdb's copy, which holds only in-frame ones; the method was immunoSEQ multiplex PCR. The sample shows tens of thousands of clones, less than 90% of them seen only once. Trimming left V 7 bases short and J 11 bases short, with 28 bases between. Germline V gives CDR1 SGHRS, CDR2 YFSETQ. The CDR3 covers 17 residues. The source of this sequence is an adult in good health. The sample in question was peripheral blood, obtained on day 0 of AZD1222 vaccination. The genes are TRBV5-1 and TRBJ2-6; D not resolved. Here the CDR3 reads CASDRVSVHKVGHVLTF. CDR3 nucleotide sequence: TGCGCCAGCGATAGAGTATCGGTTCACAAAGTCGGGCACGTCCTGACTTTC.